This T cell receptor beta chain is from a study of identical twins. Study results and limitations: Excess sharing between twins was weaker in beta out-of-frame sequences.

From the 5' RACE reads, TCRdb called clonotypes with MiXCR, one entry per CDR3 protein. The sample consists of some 330,000 distinct CDR3 sequences, about 10% of them appearing once. This CDR3 has 15 amino acids. The germline V gene encodes CDR1 MRHNA and CDR2 SNTAGT. Trimming cost V 0 bases and J 1 base, with 10 bases left between them. Comment on this clonotype: Its antigen is as yet unknown.

The V call is TRBV6-4, the J call TRBJ2-7; the D gene is possibly TRBD2 (5 bases). Source material: naive T cells sorted from blood. This sequence was found in a woman aged 50 to 65 in good health. The CDR3 region has the DNA TGTGCCAGCAGTGACTCGGAAAAGCGGTCCTACGAGCAGTACTTC. This translates into CASSDSEKRSYEQYF.